This entry lists 12 T cell receptor beta chains sequenced from one sample in a study of OX40 agonist ivuxolimab in advanced cancers. Repertoires were generated with immunoSEQ multiplex PCR, while TCRdb's copy carries only in-frame clones and drops some. The sample gives 60,000 to 100,000 clones, 85% to 95% of which show up once; about 11% is in the top ten. The specimen was CD4+ or CD8+ T cells sorted from blood, collected in a trial of the OX40 agonist ivuxolimab. These receptors came from an adult with an advanced solid tumor such as melanoma, head and neck, liver or kidney cancer.

The gene calls are TRBV19 and TRBJ1-5, with D possibly matching TRBD1 (6 bases). V lost 1 base and J 6 bases, leaving 13 bases between the germline ends. The CDR3 is 15 residues long. The germline gives CDR1 LNHDA, CDR2 SQIVND (reference sequence). CDR3 in DNA: TGTGCCAGTAGTATAGCGGGTCGGGGGGCTCAGCCCCAGCATTTT. It codes for CASSIAGRGAQPQHF. Drawing the rest from reference TRBV19 and TRBJ1-5, the complete variable domain is DGGITQSPKYLFRKEGQNVTLSCEQNLNHDAMYWYRQDPGQGLRLIYYSQIVNDFQKGDIAEGYSVSREKKESFPLTVTSAQKNPTAFYLCASSIAGRGAQPQHFGDGTRLSIL.

The rearrangement uses TRBV9 and TRBJ2-7; 8 positions match TRBD2. Germline CDR1 SGDLS, CDR2 YYNGEE. Trimming took 3 bases from V and 4 from J; bases not matched to a gene: 9. The CDR3 totals 15 residues. CDR3 bases: TGTGCCAGCAGCGCATCGAGCGGGGGATTATACGAGCAGTACTTC. Residues: CASSASSGGLYEQYF.

The chain uses TRBV18 and TRBJ1-2; 7 nucleotides agree with TRBD1. The germline gives CDR1 KGHSH, CDR2 LQKENI. V lost 3 bases and J lost 4; bases outside the gene matches: 8. The CDR3 runs to 15 residues. CDR3 protein: CASSPEGQSAYGYTF. The CDR3 bases are TGTGCCAGCTCACCGGAGGGACAGTCAGCCTATGGCTACACCTTC.

The chain combines TRBV6-5 with TRBJ1-1; D gene unclear. This CDR3 is built from 13 residues. The germline V gene encodes CDR1 MNHEY and CDR2 SVGAGI. V was shortened by 8 bases and J by 3 bases, with 13 bases between the two germline ends. In DNA form, the CDR3 reads TGTGCCAGCTCCTTCCAGGTGGACACTGAAGCTTTCTTT. This encodes CASSFQVDTEAFF.

The chain is built from TRBV19 and TRBJ2-7; D possibly uses TRBD1 or TRBD2 (5 bases each). Germline V gene sequence: CDR1 LNHDA, CDR2 SQIVND (reference sequence). This CDR3 comprises 14 residues. V lost 1 base and J 5 bases, leaving 12 bases between the germline ends. CDR3 DNA sequence: TGTGCCAGTAGTATAGGGGACCCGCCCAACGAGCAGTACTTC. Encoded protein: CASSIGDPPNEQYF.

The gene calls are TRBV4-1 and TRBJ2-1; 10 bases are shared with TRBD2. The germline gives CDR1 MGHRA, CDR2 YSYEKL. The V segment lost 3 bases and the J segment 2 bases; nucleotides outside the gene matches: 1. The CDR3 loop spans 15 amino acids. The DNA for the CDR3 is TGCGCCAGCAGCCACCTAGCGGGGGCCTACAATGAGCAGTTCTTC. Encoded protein: CASSHLAGAYNEQFF.

This clone was recorded once. The J gene is TRBJ1-2, the V gene TRBV2; D remains ambiguous. The CDR3 runs 14 residues. Germline lookup yields CDR1 SNHLY and CDR2 FYNNEI. V lost 1 base to trimming and J lost 4 bases, with 10 bases between them. The CDR3 sequence: CASSEDGLIYGYTF. DNA for the CDR3: TGTGCCAGCAGTGAAGACGGGCTAATCTATGGCTACACCTTC.

This chain joins TRBV6-5 and TRBJ1-1; D uncertain. The CDR3 totals 13 residues. The V gene's germline CDR1 is MNHEY and CDR2 SVGAGI. V lost 4 bases and J lost 11, with 17 bases in between. The CDR3 sequence: CASSLLGEGWAFF. The DNA for the CDR3 is TGTGCCAGCAGTTTACTCGGCGAGGGTTGGGCTTTCTTT.

The rearrangement links TRBV5-6 to TRBJ2-1; possibly TRBD2 for D (5 bases). The CDR3 sequence is 14 residues long. Per the germline V gene, CDR1 is SGHDT and CDR2 is YYEEEE. Trimming pared 0 bases from V and 3 bases from J, leaving 7 bases between. CDR3 sequence (DNA): TGTGCCAGCAGCTTGGGGAGGAACTACAATGAGCAGTTCTTC. Translated, it gives CASSLGRNYNEQFF.

The CDR3 DNA reads as TGTGCCAGTCAAAGAGGGGAGACCCAGTACTTC. Translating it yields CASQRGETQYF. The gene calls are TRBV19 and TRBJ2-5; a weak D match, TRBD2 (5 bases). Trimming removed 8 bases from V and 5 bases from J, with 9 bases in between. Germline CDR1 and CDR2: LNHDA and SQIVND (reference sequence). This CDR3 has 11 amino acids.

The V call is TRBV19, the J call TRBJ1-2, with 8 bases identical to TRBD1. V lost 4 bases to trimming and J lost 4 bases; unmatched junction nucleotides: 8. Germline CDR1 LNHDA, CDR2 SQIVND (reference sequence). This CDR3 has 15 residues. CDR3 residues: CASSTPGQAGYGYTF. CDR3 sequence (DNA): TGTGCCAGTAGTACTCCGGGACAGGCGGGCTATGGCTACACCTTC.

The chain joins TRBV10-1 to TRBJ1-3, with 7 bases lining up with TRBD1. V shed 2 bases and J 2 bases; nucleotides not matched to a gene: 0. CDR1 is WNHNN, CDR2 SYGVQD, per germline (reference sequence). The CDR3 has 14 residues. The CDR3 nucleotides read TGCGCCAGCAGTGAGGGACAGGCTGGAAACACCATATATTTT. Translation gives CASSEGQAGNTIYF.